These 21 T cell receptor beta chains share one sample of origin, sequenced in a study of blood T cell repertoires in COVID-19. This table comes from immunoSEQ multiplex PCR, and its TCRdb copy is limited to in-frame clones, with some not included. Here the sample spans a few hundred thousand clones, roughly 89% being singletons. Sample: peripheral blood. The source of these receptors is a woman aged 40-49 years who had recovered from COVID-19.

The V call is TRBV6-5, the J call TRBJ2-2; possible D gene TRBD2, 6 bases. CDR1 MNHEY and CDR2 SVGAGI come from the germline V gene. V was pared by 5 bases and J by 1 base, with 11 bases between. The CDR3 extends over 15 amino acids. CDR3 DNA sequence: TGTGCCAGCAGTCAACTGGGGGGGAACACCGGGGAGCTGTTTTTT. Translated: CASSQLGGNTGELFF.

The chain employs TRBV5-4 and TRBJ1-2, with 7 bases aligning to TRBD1. After removal of 5 bases from V and 4 bases from J, the junction contained 11 bases not matched to a gene. Per the germline V gene, CDR1 is SGHNT and CDR2 is YYREEE (reference sequence). The CDR3 is made up of 15 amino acids. In DNA form, the CDR3 reads TGTGCCAGCAGTTCTACAGGGGCGGAGGGCTATGGCTACACCTTC. Translating it yields CASSSTGAEGYGYTF.

The V gene is TRBV4-1, the J gene TRBJ2-7; 12 bases match TRBD2. Germline CDR1 and CDR2: MGHRA and YSYEKL. V was pared by 1 base and J by 12 bases, with 16 bases of the junction left unmatched. The CDR3 covers 17 residues. CDR3 amino acids: CASSQVHPSPSGRALYV. CDR3 DNA: TGCGCCAGCAGCCAAGTTCACCCCAGCCCTAGCGGGAGGGCTTTGTACGTC.

This clone appeared a few times. V gene TRBV4-3 combines with J gene TRBJ2-3; the match to TRBD2 covers 9 bases. CDR1 is LGHNA, CDR2 YSLEER, per germline. Trimming cost V 0 bases and J 3 bases; bases outside gene matches: 10. The length of the CDR3 is 18 residues. The DNA for the CDR3 is TGCGCCAGCAGCCAAGATGGAGTAGCGGGAGACAAGACAGATACGCAGTATTTT. Its translation is CASSQDGVAGDKTDTQYF.

The chain combines TRBV6-2 or TRBV6-3 with TRBJ1-5, with D perhaps TRBD1 (6 bases). The length of the CDR3 is 17 residues. V lost 2 bases and J lost 1, with 15 bases in between. The germline V gene encodes CDR1 MNHEY and CDR2 SVGEGT. The CDR3 DNA sequence: TGTGCCAGCAGTTACCCCGGGGGGCTTTACAGCAATCAGCCCCAGCATTTT. It is translated as CASSYPGGLYSNQPQHF.

This clone has a single count. The V gene is TRBV14, the J gene TRBJ1-2, with no clear D. The V and J ends lost 0 bases and 4 bases respectively, with 21 bases between them. The CDR3 extends over 18 amino acids. The germline gives CDR1 SGHDN, CDR2 FVKESK. The CDR3 DNA is TGTGCCAGCAGCCAAGATTGGAGGGTAACAGTTTTCTTCTATGGCTACACCTTC. This translates into CASSQDWRVTVFFYGYTF. Variable domain in full (rest from reference TRBV14 and TRBJ1-2): EAGVTQFPSHSVIEKGQTVTLRCDPISGHDNLYWYRRVMGKEIKFLLHFVKESKQDESGMPNNRFLAERTGGTYSTLKVQPAELEDSGVYFCASSQDWRVTVFFYGYTFGSGTRLTVV.

The chain joins TRBV25-1 to TRBJ2-5, with 7 bases lining up with TRBD1. The V gene end was trimmed by 5 bases and the J gene end by 5 bases; junction bases not matched to a gene: 11. The germline V gene has CDR1 MGHDK and CDR2 SYGVNS. The CDR3 is 15 residues long. CDR3 sequence: CASSLRGQGRETQYF. In DNA, the CDR3 is TGTGCCAGCAGTCTTAGGGGGCAGGGCAGGGAGACCCAGTACTTC.

The J gene is TRBJ1-5, the V gene TRBV30, with TRBD1 matching 10 bases. There are 13 residues in the CDR3. Germline-derived CDR1 and CDR2 are GTSNPN and SVGIG (reference sequence). The V and J ends lost 5 bases and 6 bases, in that order; junction bases with no gene match: 4. The DNA of the CDR3 is TGTGCCTGGGGGGGGACAGGGGCTCAGCCCCAGCATTTT. It is translated as CAWGGTGAQPQHF.

CDR3 protein: CASSLMFGPTGSTDTQYF. CDR3 coding DNA: TGTGCCAGCAGCTTAATGTTCGGGCCGACAGGGAGCACAGATACGCAGTATTTT. The gene calls are TRBV11-3 and TRBJ2-3; 7 bases fit TRBD1. Germline V gene data show CDR1 as SGHNT and CDR2 as YENEEA. V shed 2 bases, J shed 0 bases, and the junction held 11 bases outside the gene matches. This CDR3 has 18 residues.

The CDR3 sequence: CASSQGGVNTEAFF. In DNA form, the CDR3 reads TGTGCCAGCAGCCAGGGTGGGGTGAACACTGAAGCTTTCTTT. The chain uses TRBV7-3 and TRBJ1-1, with D tentatively TRBD1 (5 bases). CDR3 size: 14 residues. The V end lost 5 bases, the J end lost 0 bases, and 10 bases lay between the germline ends. CDR1 and CDR2 (germline): SGHTA, FQGTGA. The variable domain in full, with the rest retrieved from reference TRBV7-3 and TRBJ1-1, is GAGVSQTPSNKVTEKGKYVELRCDPISGHTALYWYRQSLGQGPEFLIYFQGTGAADDSGLPNDRFFAVRPEGSVSTLKIQRTERGDSAVYLCASSQGGVNTEAFFGQGTRLTVV.

The chain couples TRBV12-5 to TRBJ2-6, with D maybe TRBD1 (5 bases). The length of the CDR3 is 14 residues. Trimming removed 5 bases from V and 2 bases from J, with 7 bases in between. In germline, CDR1 is LGHNT, CDR2 FRNRAP. CDR3 nucleotide sequence: TGTGCTAGTGGTAAGACAGCTGGGGCCAACGTCCTGACTTTC. It encodes CASGKTAGANVLTF.

The gene calls are TRBV18 and TRBJ2-5; 7 nucleotides agree with TRBD1. CDR3 length: 13 amino acids. V trimming: 6 bases; J trimming: 3 bases; junction bases outside the gene matches: 4. The germline V gene encodes CDR1 KGHSH and CDR2 LQKENI. The CDR3 region has the DNA TGTGCCAGCTCCCGGACAGGCGAAGAGACCCAGTACTTC. Residues: CASSRTGEETQYF.

The chain couples TRBV28 to TRBJ1-5, with 11 bases fitting TRBD1. The CDR3 runs 16 residues. Germline CDR1 reads MDHEN; CDR2 reads SYDVKM. The junction had 11 bases not matched to a gene; V was cut back by 4 bases and J by 9 bases. The CDR3 bases are TGTGCCAGCAGTTCCCCCCCCGGGACAGGGGGACGGCCCCAGCATTTT. Residues: CASSSPPGTGGRPQHF.

The gene calls are TRBV2 and TRBJ1-2, with D possibly matching TRBD1 (5 bases). CDR3 length equals 12 residues. Between the trimmed V and J ends, which lost 3 bases and 3 bases, there was a span of 5 bases. The germline V gene has CDR1 SNHLY and CDR2 FYNNEI. CDR3 coding DNA: TGTGCCAGCAGTGAGACAGACTATGGCTACACCTTC. It yields the protein CASSETDYGYTF.

The V call is TRBV3-1 (or the pseudogene TRBV3-2), the J call TRBJ2-1; TRBD1 matches at 7 bases. Trimming at V came to 5 bases and at J to 8 bases, leaving 18 bases not matched to a gene. Germline V lookup: CDR1 LGHDT, CDR2 YNNKEL (reference sequence). The CDR3 covers 17 residues. DNA for the CDR3: TGTGCCAGCAGCGGAGGAGCCTGGGCAGGGGGATCTGATGAGCAGTTCTTC. This sequence encodes CASSGGAWAGGSDEQFF.

This clone came up once. CDR3 region: CASSSTQGSRANVLTF. The CDR3 region has the DNA TGTGCCAGCAGTTCCACTCAGGGTTCCCGGGCCAACGTCCTGACTTTC. The V gene is TRBV28, the J gene TRBJ2-6; D perhaps matches TRBD1 (5 bases). The CDR3 is 16 residues long. V lost 4 bases and J lost 5, with 15 bases in between. Germline values: CDR1 MDHEN, CDR2 SYDVKM.

The CDR3 here is CASSQEGRTYGNTIYF. As DNA, the CDR3 is TGTGCCAGCAGCCAAGAGGGGAGAACCTATGGAAACACCATATATTTT. The chain employs TRBV4-2 and TRBJ1-3; D gene uncertain. V dropped 0 bases and J dropped 3 bases, with 12 bases sitting between them. The CDR3 length is 16 residues. Germline CDR1 LGHNA, CDR2 YNFKEQ.

This chain joins TRBV5-1 and TRBJ2-1; 7 bases match TRBD2. V shed 1 base, J shed 4 bases, and the junction held 8 bases outside the gene matches. The CDR3 spans 16 residues. Germline assignment: CDR1 SGHRS and CDR2 YFSETQ. The CDR3 is CASSLSSGGFYNEQFF. In nucleotides, the CDR3 is TGCGCCAGCAGCTTGTCTAGCGGTGGATTTTACAATGAGCAGTTCTTC.

This chain joins TRBV28 and TRBJ2-5, with 9 nucleotides matching TRBD1. The V gene end was trimmed by 4 bases and the J gene end by 5 bases; junction bases not matched to a gene: 11. Germline-derived CDR1 and CDR2 are MDHEN and SYDVKM. There are 16 residues in the CDR3. The CDR3 spells CASSSPGQGMWETQYF. The CDR3 DNA follows: TGTGCCAGCAGTTCGCCGGGACAGGGTATGTGGGAGACCCAGTACTTC.

V and J are TRBV24-1 and TRBJ2-7; 8 bases align to TRBD2. This CDR3 comprises 13 residues. Germline lookup yields CDR1 KGHDR and CDR2 SFDVKD. J lost 2 bases, V lost 7 bases, and 3 bases had no gene match. The CDR3 DNA follows: TGTGCCACCAGCCCGGGACTAGCCTACGAGCAGTACGTC. Translating gives CATSPGLAYEQYV.

V gene TRBV28 combines with J gene TRBJ1-2, with D uncertain. Between the trimmed V and J ends, which lost 5 bases and 0 bases, there was a span of 13 bases. Germline values: CDR1 MDHEN, CDR2 SYDVKM. This CDR3 has 15 amino acids. The CDR3 here is CASSPGWEANYGYTF. The CDR3 DNA follows: TGTGCCAGCAGTCCCGGTTGGGAGGCTAACTATGGCTACACCTTC.